The 8 T cell receptor beta chains below come from one sample, sequenced in a study of beta chain features in type 1 diabetes. Reverse transcription of all isolated RNA meant that expressed TCRB transcripts were sequenced. Produced via immunoSEQ multiplex PCR; TCRdb's table is partial and in-frame only. Found here are roughly 500,000 clones, about 10% of them singletons; the top ten hold 0.045% to 0.06%. Sequenced material: naive CD4+ T cells from blood. The receptors here all came from a woman aged 18-35 years in good health.

This clone was counted between two and nine times. The gene calls are TRBV4-1 and TRBJ1-5; D is unclear. The CDR3 runs to 14 residues. The V gene lost 4 bases and the J gene lost 4 bases, with 11 bases spanning the gap. Germline V gene data show CDR1 as MGHRA and CDR2 as YSYEKL. CDR3 region: CASSLGWSNQPQHF. The DNA of the CDR3 is TGCGCCAGCAGCCTGGGGTGGTCAAATCAGCCCCAGCATTTT.

V gene TRBV19 combines with J gene TRBJ2-1; TRBD2 matches 9 bases. The junction had 4 bases not matched to a gene; V was cut back by 3 bases and J by 4 bases. Per germline, CDR1 LNHDA and CDR2 SQIVND (reference sequence). There are 15 residues in the CDR3. This CDR3 is CASSIRGLAYNEQFF. In DNA, the CDR3 is TGTGCCAGTAGTATTAGGGGACTAGCTTACAATGAGCAGTTCTTC.

The rearrangement joins TRBV4-3 to TRBJ1-1; the D gene is possibly TRBD1 (6 bases). Trimming cost V 1 base and J 7 bases, with 16 bases left between them. In germline, CDR1 is LGHNA, CDR2 YSLEER. The CDR3 contains 15 residues. The CDR3 protein is CASSQGMGGTIEAFF. The CDR3 DNA sequence: TGCGCCAGCAGCCAAGGGATGGGGGGCACAATTGAAGCTTTCTTT.

As regards this clone: Within the sample, other DNA sequences also encode this same CDR3. This chain uses TRBV20-1 with TRBJ1-2; 7 bases map to TRBD1. Germline V gene data show CDR1 as DFQATT and CDR2 as SNEGSKA (reference sequence). Trimming removed 6 bases from V and 4 bases from J; junction bases left unmatched: 2. CDR3 size: 11 residues. The CDR3 bases are TGCAGTGCCCGGGACAGCTATGGCTACACCTTC. This translates into CSARDSYGYTF.

This clone was detected many times. The chain joins TRBV21-1 to TRBJ1-1. TRBV21-1 is a pseudogene locus. CDR3 length: 8 amino acids. The CDR3 spells CASIEAFF. For the CDR3, the DNA is TGTGCCAGTATAGAAGCTTTCTTT.

In its sample, this clone was seen a few times. The chain has TRBV7-2 and TRBJ2-6, with TRBD1 matching 8 bases. Trimming at V came to 9 bases and at J to 4 bases, leaving 17 bases not matched to a gene. Germline V CDR1 and CDR2: SGHTA, FQGNSA. The CDR3 length is 18 residues. The CDR3 coding sequence is TGTGCCAGTTCCAAAAGGCTTCCAGGGGGCTCAGGGGCCAACGTCCTGACTTTC. Its translation is CASSKRLPGGSGANVLTF.

This chain links TRBV4-3 with TRBJ1-1; D is undetermined. The germline V gene has CDR1 LGHNA and CDR2 YSLEER. The CDR3 spans 14 residues. V lost 0 bases, J lost 7 bases, and 12 bases lay in between. CDR3 residues: CASSQDRAGYEAFF. CDR3 coding DNA: TGCGCCAGCAGCCAAGATCGGGCGGGGTATGAAGCTTTCTTT.

In this sample, this clone turned up a few times. This chain uses TRBV28 with TRBJ1-5; D not certain. Trimming shortened V by 6 bases and J by 4 bases, and 7 bases separated the two germline ends. This CDR3 region has 12 residues. Germline assignment: CDR1 MDHEN and CDR2 SYDVKM. The CDR3 loop is CASRPMNQPQHF. The CDR3 DNA follows: TGTGCCAGCAGACCCATGAATCAGCCCCAGCATTTT.